This section outlines one T cell receptor beta chain sequence together with its context. Its antigen is not identified. Within the ViraFEST assay, antigen-specific CD4+ T cells underwent expansion with viral peptide pools prior to sequencing. The authors isolated CD4+ T cells after around nine days of culture. All study participants received two doses of BNT162b2 or mRNA-1273 vaccine. This entry comes from a study of vaccination effects on CD4 cells after COVID-19. Study in general: The second dose preceded post-vaccine samples by a median of 72 days. Study-wide results and caveats: The vaccine-induced clones of healthy vaccinees included only 1 of 255 that cross-reacted with common cold coronaviruses. Marked contraction was observed in infection-induced and vaccine-induced clones late after vaccination. A shortage of convalescent patients and an absence of early post-infection timepoints characterized the study.

V was cut by 3 bases and J by 9 bases, with 6 bases left in between. The CDR3 length is 12 residues. The repertoire was sequenced with immunoSEQ multiplex PCR; TCRdb's copy has only in-frame clones and lacks some. The sample lists tens of thousands of clones; 74% were seen once. This chain connects TRBV12-3 or TRBV12-4 to TRBJ1-6; D unclear. The sequencing used CD4+ T cells from PBMCs cultured with HCoV-229E spike peptides, collected after COVID-19 vaccination. This TCR was sampled from a human donor who received a COVID-19 vaccine. The chain's CDR3 is CASSFNSSPLHF. The CDR3 DNA is TGTGCCAGCAGTTTTAATTCTTCACCCCTCCACTTT.